This T cell receptor (beta chain) is drawn from a study of T cell responses to AZD1222 COVID-19 vaccine. About the study: Samples with a second dose at about 4 or about 12 weeks were pooled together. Study-level points and caveats: Donors, mostly white British, included more females; clonal diversity was possibly underestimated. Repertoire sampling occurred only after the peak T cell response.

TCRdb's table, derived via immunoSEQ multiplex PCR, lists solely in-frame clones and lacks some. The sample records some 130,000 clones, approximately 90% being singletons. Trimming stripped 2 bases from V and 1 base from J, with 8 bases between. The V gene's germline CDR1 is MDHEN and CDR2 SYDVKM. CDR3 size: 15 residues. With regard to this clone: Its target is not known.

This receptor was identified in an adult in good health. Sequencing used peripheral blood, obtained on day 0 of AZD1222 vaccination. The rearrangement uses TRBV28 and TRBJ1-4, with D possibly matching TRBD1 (5 bases). CDR3 region: CASSLNRLTNEKLFF. The DNA of the CDR3 is TGTGCCAGCAGTTTAAACAGGTTAACTAATGAAAAACTGTTTTTT.